The clone carrying this T cell receptor beta chain was seen many times. Its antigen is unknown. At one of its ends the junction is not consistent with the germline gene, which may arise from a read error. CDR1 is SGHTA, CDR2 FQGNSA, per germline. This CDR3 contains 14 residues. These data are taken from a study of blood T cells in healthy people across ages. Overall study: Capturing about one barcoded beta molecule per two T cells was achieved by template switching. The study, taken as a whole, reports: Long-lived donors had more naive CD4+ cells and higher diversity than aged donors.

Using a J-beta primer mix together with a sample-barcoded 5' primer, a second PCR was run for 7 to 11 cycles. TCRdb reprocessed the 5' RACE reads via MiXCR and lists one record per CDR3 protein. The table shows some 1.8 million distinct CDR3 sequences, with roughly two fifths occurring only once. The J gene is TRBJ2-7, the V gene TRBV7-2, with D perhaps matching TRBD2 (5 bases). Source material: blood. This sequence originates from a human donor in good health. Here the CDR3 DNA reads TGCGCCAGCAGCTTGGAAGGGAGAACCTACGAGCAGTACTTC. Protein sequence: CASSLEGRTYEQYF.